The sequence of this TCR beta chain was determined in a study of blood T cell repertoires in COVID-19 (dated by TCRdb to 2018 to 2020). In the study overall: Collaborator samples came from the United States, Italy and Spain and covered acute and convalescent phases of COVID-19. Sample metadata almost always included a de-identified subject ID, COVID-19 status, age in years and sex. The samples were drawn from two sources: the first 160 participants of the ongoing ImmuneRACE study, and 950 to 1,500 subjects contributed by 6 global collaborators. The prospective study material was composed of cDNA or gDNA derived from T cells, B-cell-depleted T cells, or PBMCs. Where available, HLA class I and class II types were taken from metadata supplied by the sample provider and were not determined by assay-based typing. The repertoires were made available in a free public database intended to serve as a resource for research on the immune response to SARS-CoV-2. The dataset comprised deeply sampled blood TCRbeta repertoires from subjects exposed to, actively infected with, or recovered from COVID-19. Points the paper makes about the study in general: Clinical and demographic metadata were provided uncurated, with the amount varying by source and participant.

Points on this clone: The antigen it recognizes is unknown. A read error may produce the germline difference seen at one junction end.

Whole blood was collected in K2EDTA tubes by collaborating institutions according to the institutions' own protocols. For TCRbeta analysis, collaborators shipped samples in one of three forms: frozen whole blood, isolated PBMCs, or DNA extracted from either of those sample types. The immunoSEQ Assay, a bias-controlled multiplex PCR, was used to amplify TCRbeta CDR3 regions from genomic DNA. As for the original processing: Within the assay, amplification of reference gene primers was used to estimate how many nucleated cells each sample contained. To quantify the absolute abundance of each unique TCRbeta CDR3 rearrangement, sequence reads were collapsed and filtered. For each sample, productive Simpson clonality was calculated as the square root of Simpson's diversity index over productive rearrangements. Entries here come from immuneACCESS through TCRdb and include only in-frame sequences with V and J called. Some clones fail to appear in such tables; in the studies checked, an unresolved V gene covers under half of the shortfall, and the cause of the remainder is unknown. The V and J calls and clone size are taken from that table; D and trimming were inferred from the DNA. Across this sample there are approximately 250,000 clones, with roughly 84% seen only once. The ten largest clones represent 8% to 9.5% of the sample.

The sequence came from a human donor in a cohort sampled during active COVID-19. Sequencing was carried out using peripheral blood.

CDR3 sequence: CASRRTSGGANTGELFF. DNA sequence: TGTGCCAGCAGGAGGACTAGCGGGGGGGCGAATACCGGGGAGCTGTTTTTT. This sequence uses TRBV5-4 and TRBJ2-2, and 15 junctional nucleotides match TRBD2. The CDR3 runs 17 residues from the cysteine to the phenylalanine. Only the CDR3 DNA stays, 51 bases, in frame from base 1. CDR1 and CDR2, looked up from the germline V gene (reference sequence), are SGHNT and YYREEE.